These T cell receptor beta chains were read from a single sample in a study of shared clonotypes between healthy human individuals. The data were produced by immunoSEQ multiplex PCR, yet TCRdb's version contains in-frame clones alone and is incomplete. The data show over a million clones, with around 74% seen just once and roughly 1.4% held by the top ten. The sequencing input was memory CD4+ T cells sorted from blood. The source is a man aged 18 to 35 in good health. CDR3s include the opening cysteine and the closing phenylalanine or tryptophan. Each record gives: V gene, clone size, D gene, J gene, CDR3 protein, CDR3 DNA. D genes are given only for firm matches. Size tells how often a clone was seen (once, few, many) or the class of an expanded clone, and some rows leave it out.

v_call: TRBV11-2; clone_size: NA; d_call: NA; j_call: TRBJ1-3; cdr3_aa: CASSLLSGNTIYF; cdr3_nt: TGTGCCAGCAGCTTACTCTCTGGAAACACCATATATTTT
v_call: TRBV2; clone_size: NA; d_call: TRBD1; j_call: TRBJ1-5; cdr3_aa: CASSAQGGSNQPQHF; cdr3_nt: TGTGCCAGCAGTGCACAGGGGGGAAGCAATCAGCCCCAGCATTTT
v_call: TRBV29-1; clone_size: NA; d_call: NA; j_call: TRBJ1-2; cdr3_aa: CSVDRDGYTF; cdr3_nt: TGCAGCGTTGACAGGGATGGCTACACCTTC
v_call: TRBV18; clone_size: NA; d_call: TRBD2; j_call: TRBJ2-1; cdr3_aa: CASSPPLAGSYNEQFF; cdr3_nt: TGTGCCAGCTCACCACCCTTAGCGGGCTCCTACAATGAGCAGTTCTTC
v_call: TRBV5-6; clone_size: NA; d_call: TRBD1; j_call: TRBJ1-6; cdr3_aa: CASSLGSTGRDGNSPLHF; cdr3_nt: TGTGCCAGCAGCTTGGGATCGACAGGGAGGGATGGTAATTCACCCCTCCACTTT
v_call: TRBV2; clone_size: NA; d_call: TRBD1; j_call: TRBJ1-5; cdr3_aa: CASRAGTANNQPQHF; cdr3_nt: TGTGCCAGCAGGGCCGGGACAGCTAACAATCAGCCCCAGCATTTT
v_call: TRBV25-1; clone_size: NA; d_call: TRBD1; j_call: TRBJ1-2; cdr3_aa: CASTGQAEGYTF; cdr3_nt: TGTGCCAGCACGGGACAGGCGGAAGGCTACACCTTC
v_call: TRBV7-2; clone_size: NA; d_call: NA; j_call: TRBJ2-1; cdr3_aa: CASSLALAPNEQFF; cdr3_nt: TGTGCCAGCAGCTTAGCGCTAGCCCCTAATGAGCAGTTCTTC
v_call: TRBV9; clone_size: NA; d_call: TRBD2; j_call: TRBJ2-1; cdr3_aa: CASSPGLAGFYNEQFF; cdr3_nt: TGTGCCAGCAGCCCTGGACTAGCGGGTTTCTACAATGAGCAGTTCTTC
v_call: TRBV27; clone_size: NA; d_call: TRBD1; j_call: TRBJ2-5; cdr3_aa: CASSLIRTGRKETQYF; cdr3_nt: TGTGCCAGCAGTTTAATTAGGACAGGGCGCAAAGAGACCCAGTACTTC
v_call: TRBV12-1; clone_size: NA; d_call: NA; j_call: TRBJ2-7; cdr3_aa: CASSSKDGPRDEQYF; cdr3_nt: TGTGCCAGCAGCTCTAAGGACGGACCTAGGGACGAGCAGTACTTC
v_call: TRBV5-1; clone_size: NA; d_call: TRBD1; j_call: TRBJ1-5; cdr3_aa: CASSLTGGPNQPQHF; cdr3_nt: TGCGCCAGCAGCTTAACAGGGGGTCCCAATCAGCCCCAGCATTTT
v_call: TRBV5-1; clone_size: NA; d_call: TRBD2; j_call: TRBJ2-7; cdr3_aa: CASSFYGGAGSYEQYF; cdr3_nt: TGCGCCAGCAGCTTTTATGGAGGAGCGGGAAGCTACGAGCAGTACTTC
v_call: TRBV7-6; clone_size: NA; d_call: NA; j_call: TRBJ2-7; cdr3_aa: CASSGVRGDYEQYF; cdr3_nt: TGTGCCAGCAGCGGCGTGAGGGGGGACTACGAGCAGTACTTC
v_call: TRBV9; clone_size: NA; d_call: NA; j_call: TRBJ2-3; cdr3_aa: CASSAAEQDYSTDTQYF; cdr3_nt: TGTGCCAGCAGCGCAGCCGAACAGGACTACAGCACAGATACGCAGTATTTT
v_call: TRBV30; clone_size: NA; d_call: TRBD1; j_call: TRBJ1-1; cdr3_aa: CAWGGQGNTEAFF; cdr3_nt: TGTGCCTGGGGGGGACAGGGGAACACTGAAGCTTTCTTT
v_call: TRBV7-9; clone_size: NA; d_call: TRBD1; j_call: TRBJ1-3; cdr3_aa: CASSRASGTVSGNTIYF; cdr3_nt: TGTGCCAGCAGCAGAGCGTCCGGGACAGTCTCTGGAAACACCATATATTTT
v_call: TRBV7-2; clone_size: NA; d_call: TRBD1; j_call: TRBJ1-1; cdr3_aa: CASSLAGGVNTEAFF; cdr3_nt: TGTGCCAGCAGCTTGGCAGGGGGCGTCAACACTGAAGCTTTCTTT
v_call: TRBV30; clone_size: few; d_call: NA; j_call: TRBJ2-7; cdr3_aa: CAWSPSGVGEQYF; cdr3_nt: TGTGCCTGGAGTCCCTCAGGGGTGGGTGAGCAGTACTTC
v_call: TRBV7-6; clone_size: NA; d_call: NA; j_call: TRBJ2-5; cdr3_aa: CASSLSVGAQETQYF; cdr3_nt: TGTGCCAGCAGCTTATCGGTCGGGGCCCAAGAGACCCAGTACTTC
v_call: TRBV11-1; clone_size: NA; d_call: NA; j_call: TRBJ1-2; cdr3_aa: CASSLGQTNYGYTF; cdr3_nt: TGTGCCAGCAGCCTAGGACAGACAAACTATGGCTACACCTTC
v_call: TRBV5-4; clone_size: NA; d_call: TRBD1; j_call: TRBJ2-2; cdr3_aa: CASSFDRGTGELFF; cdr3_nt: TGTGCCAGCAGCTTCGACAGGGGAACCGGGGAGCTGTTTTTT
v_call: TRBV9; clone_size: many; d_call: NA; j_call: TRBJ1-4; cdr3_aa: CASSPGAGALSEKLFF; cdr3_nt: TGTGCCAGCAGCCCAGGGGCCGGGGCCCTCTCGGAAAAACTGTTTTTT
v_call: TRBV2; clone_size: NA; d_call: NA; j_call: TRBJ1-3; cdr3_aa: CASSENGVLVSGNTIYF; cdr3_nt: TGTGCCAGCAGTGAAAACGGGGTTTTGGTCTCTGGAAACACCATATATTTT
v_call: TRBV30; clone_size: NA; d_call: NA; j_call: TRBJ1-1; cdr3_aa: CAWSFRGQRTSIMNTEAFF; cdr3_nt: TGTGCCTGGAGTTTCCGGGGACAAAGAACCAGTATCATGAACACTGAAGCTTTCTTT
v_call: TRBV5-1; clone_size: NA; d_call: TRBD2; j_call: TRBJ2-2; cdr3_aa: CASSSRGSGAPGELFF; cdr3_nt: TGCGCCAGCAGCTCCAGGGGTAGCGGGGCCCCCGGGGAGCTGTTTTTT
v_call: TRBV6-1; clone_size: NA; d_call: NA; j_call: TRBJ2-5; cdr3_aa: CASQTAYQETQYF; cdr3_nt: TGTGCCAGCCAAACAGCGTACCAAGAGACCCAGTACTTC
v_call: TRBV7-2; clone_size: many; d_call: NA; j_call: TRBJ1-1; cdr3_aa: CASSLGPFTEAFF; cdr3_nt: TGTGCCAGCAGCTTAGGACCGTTCACTGAAGCTTTCTTT
v_call: TRBV19; clone_size: NA; d_call: TRBD1; j_call: TRBJ1-2; cdr3_aa: CASRRSGTGYGYTF; cdr3_nt: TGTGCCAGTAGACGATCCGGGACAGGATATGGCTACACCTTC
v_call: TRBV30; clone_size: many; d_call: NA; j_call: TRBJ1-1; cdr3_aa: CAWAARTEAFF; cdr3_nt: TGTGCCTGGGCCGCCCGTACTGAAGCTTTCTTT
v_call: TRBV6-1; clone_size: NA; d_call: NA; j_call: TRBJ1-1; cdr3_aa: CASNDITEAEAFF; cdr3_nt: TGTGCCAGCAATGATATTACCGAAGCTGAAGCTTTCTTT
v_call: TRBV7-2; clone_size: once; d_call: NA; j_call: TRBJ2-1; cdr3_aa: CASSPFGEQFF; cdr3_nt: TGTGCCAGCAGCCCCTTCGGGGAGCAGTTCTTC
v_call: TRBV5-6; clone_size: few; d_call: TRBD1; j_call: TRBJ1-1; cdr3_aa: CASRPRDRGLDTEAFF; cdr3_nt: TGTGCCAGCAGGCCCCGGGACAGGGGGCTGGACACTGAAGCTTTCTTT
v_call: TRBV6-1; clone_size: NA; d_call: TRBD2; j_call: TRBJ2-5; cdr3_aa: CASEAGGRAQYF; cdr3_nt: TGTGCCAGCGAAGCGGGGGGGCGTGCCCAGTACTTC
v_call: TRBV11-2; clone_size: NA; d_call: NA; j_call: TRBJ2-3; cdr3_aa: CASSLSPLSNTDTQYF; cdr3_nt: TGTGCCAGCAGCCTTTCACCCCTCTCCAACACAGATACGCAGTATTTT
v_call: TRBV2; clone_size: NA; d_call: TRBD1; j_call: TRBJ2-5; cdr3_aa: CASRGQGSGTQYF; cdr3_nt: TGTGCCAGCAGGGGACAGGGATCGGGGACCCAGTACTTC
v_call: TRBV30; clone_size: few; d_call: NA; j_call: TRBJ1-4; cdr3_aa: CAWSATNEKLFF; cdr3_nt: TGTGCCTGGAGTGCAACTAATGAAAAACTGTTTTTT
v_call: TRBV6-5; clone_size: NA; d_call: NA; j_call: TRBJ2-7; cdr3_aa: CASSPGSEQYF; cdr3_nt: TGTGCCAGCAGCCCAGGGAGCGAGCAGTACTTC
v_call: TRBV9; clone_size: once; d_call: NA; j_call: TRBJ2-5; cdr3_aa: CASSSTPGETQYF; cdr3_nt: TGTGCCAGCAGCTCTACCCCCGGGGAGACCCAGTACTTC
v_call: TRBV28; clone_size: few; d_call: NA; j_call: TRBJ1-6; cdr3_aa: CATTGAGPYTNSPLHF; cdr3_nt: TGTGCCACCACGGGGGCAGGCCCTTACACGAATTCACCCCTCCACTTT
v_call: TRBV11-3; clone_size: once; d_call: NA; j_call: TRBJ2-1; cdr3_aa: CASSQGGGIDEQFF; cdr3_nt: TGTGCCAGCAGCCAAGGTGGAGGGATCGATGAGCAGTTCTTC
v_call: TRBV14; clone_size: NA; d_call: TRBD1; j_call: TRBJ1-2; cdr3_aa: CASSQGQGPSNYGYTF; cdr3_nt: TGTGCCAGCAGCCAAGGACAGGGCCCCTCTAACTATGGCTACACCTTC
v_call: TRBV7-6; clone_size: NA; d_call: NA; j_call: TRBJ1-1; cdr3_aa: CASSLGKGSTEAFF; cdr3_nt: TGTGCCAGCAGCTTAGGGAAGGGTAGCACTGAAGCTTTCTTT
v_call: TRBV5-1; clone_size: NA; d_call: TRBD1; j_call: TRBJ1-6; cdr3_aa: CASSLGQGNSPLHF; cdr3_nt: TGCGCCAGCAGCTTGGGACAGGGCAATTCACCCCTCCACTTT
v_call: TRBV28; clone_size: once; d_call: NA; j_call: TRBJ1-2; cdr3_aa: CASSLWAPGGYTF; cdr3_nt: TGTGCCAGCAGTTTATGGGCACCGGGGGGCTACACCTTC
v_call: TRBV9; clone_size: NA; d_call: NA; j_call: TRBJ2-5; cdr3_aa: CASSAGGFWGTQETQYF; cdr3_nt: TGTGCCAGCAGCGCCGGGGGTTTCTGGGGGACCCAAGAGACCCAGTACTTC
v_call: TRBV5-6; clone_size: many; d_call: NA; j_call: TRBJ2-3; cdr3_aa: CASSFARVTQYF; cdr3_nt: TGTGCCAGCAGCTTCGCGAGAGTTACGCAGTATTTT
v_call: TRBV6-5; clone_size: NA; d_call: NA; j_call: TRBJ2-7; cdr3_aa: CASSYSGQGHEQYF; cdr3_nt: TGTGCCAGCAGTTACTCGGGCCAGGGGCACGAGCAGTACTTC
v_call: TRBV5-6; clone_size: NA; d_call: NA; j_call: TRBJ1-5; cdr3_aa: CASSRTRNQPQHF; cdr3_nt: TGTGCCAGCAGCCGGACCAGAAATCAGCCCCAGCATTTT
v_call: TRBV28; clone_size: NA; d_call: NA; j_call: TRBJ1-4; cdr3_aa: CASGKGQGEKLFF; cdr3_nt: TGTGCCAGCGGTAAGGGACAAGGTGAAAAACTGTTTTTT
v_call: TRBV19; clone_size: NA; d_call: NA; j_call: TRBJ1-2; cdr3_aa: CASSPGTATYGYTF; cdr3_nt: TGTGCCAGTAGTCCCGGGACTGCGACTTATGGCTACACCTTC